The 2 T cell receptor beta chains below were found in one sample sequenced in a study of blood T cell dynamics during melanoma immunotherapy. Stated time point: pre-treatment baseline. The data were produced by immunoSEQ multiplex PCR, yet TCRdb's version contains in-frame clones alone and is incomplete. Of about 13,000 clones detected, over 85% appear once; the ten largest clones hold around 3.5%. Sequencing was performed on blood, taken from a patient treated with checkpoint blockade. Receptors originate from a human donor with melanoma.

As DNA, the CDR3 is TGTGCCAGCAGCTTGTTCGGTGGAACCTACGAGCAGTACTTC. Encoded protein: CASSLFGGTYEQYF. The chain combines TRBV5-4 with TRBJ2-7; D gene ambiguous. In germline, CDR1 is SGHNT, CDR2 YYREEE (reference sequence). The V gene lost 1 base and the J gene lost 2 bases, with 10 bases spanning the gap. This CDR3 has 14 residues.

V is TRBV10-2 and J is TRBJ1-1; no clear D. This CDR3 contains 11 residues. V was pared by 2 bases and J by 5 bases, with 3 bases between. Germline loops: CDR1 WSHSY, CDR2 SAAADI. CDR3: CASSEMTEAFF. The CDR3, as DNA: TGCGCCAGCAGTGAGATGACTGAAGCTTTCTTT.